This T cell receptor (beta chain) comes out of a study of blood T cell repertoires in COVID-19. Cohort 3 recovered donors had two negative PCRs, clearance, or symptom resolution. Method: immunoSEQ multiplex PCR; TCRdb's copy keeps in-frame clones and lacks some. The table shows fewer than 350,000 clones, with approximately 88% occurring only once. J lost 4 bases, V lost 5 bases, and 3 bases had no gene match. The CDR3 spans 14 residues. The V gene's germline CDR1 is SNHLY and CDR2 FYNNEI. Sequences were obtained from PBMCs or T cells enriched from blood (not recorded which). The chain couples TRBV2 to TRBJ1-3; 9 positions match TRBD1. This sequence was found in a man aged 55 to 70 who had recovered from COVID-19. The chain's CDR3 is CASSRDRDGNTIYF. Written as DNA, the CDR3 is TGTGCCAGCAGTCGGGACAGGGACGGAAACACCATATATTTT.